The 18 T cell receptor beta chains reported below all come from one sample, sequenced in a study of OX40 agonist ivuxolimab in advanced cancers. TCRdb keeps only in-frame clones here, not all; method: immunoSEQ multiplex PCR. The table shows under 150,000 clones, with approximately 94% occurring only once. The material sequenced was CD4+ or CD8+ T cells sorted from blood, taken in a trial of the OX40 agonist ivuxolimab. These receptors all come from an adult with an advanced solid tumor such as melanoma, head and neck, liver or kidney cancer.

This clone was observed a single time. The chain employs TRBV7-2 and TRBJ1-3; no clear D gene. There are 17 residues in the CDR3. V lost 4 bases, J lost 0 bases, and 16 bases lay in between. Germline CDR1 reads SGHTA; CDR2 reads FQGNSA. The CDR3 coding sequence is TGTGCCAGCAGCTACCTACCCGACCCCGACTCTGGAAACACCATATATTTT. Translating it yields CASSYLPDPDSGNTIYF.

The V gene is TRBV28, the J gene TRBJ2-3; D is unresolved. The CDR3 runs 10 residues. With 10 bases removed from V and 1 base from J, the gap between germline ends came to 3 bases. The germline V gene has CDR1 MDHEN and CDR2 SYDVKM. The CDR3 DNA is TGTGCCACCCGCACAGATACGCAGTATTTT. Protein sequence: CATRTDTQYF. The whole variable domain, filled in from reference TRBV28 and TRBJ2-3, reads DVKVTQSSRYLVKRTGEKVFLECVQDMDHENMFWYRQDPGLGLRLIYFSYDVKMKEKGDIPEGYSVSREKKERFSLILESASTNQTSMYLCATRTDTQYFGPGTRLTVL.

The chain employs TRBV11-3 and TRBJ1-1; 8 nucleotides align to TRBD1. CDR1 and CDR2 from the germline V gene are SGHNT and YENEEA. After removal of 3 bases from V and 0 bases from J, the junction contained 9 bases not matched to a gene. This CDR3 has 17 amino acids. The CDR3 DNA follows: TGTGCCAGCAGCTTCATCGGGACAGGAGCCATGAACACTGAAGCTTTCTTT. Translated: CASSFIGTGAMNTEAFF.

V and J are TRBV2 and TRBJ1-5; tentative D call: TRBD1 (5 bases). V lost 0 bases to trimming and J lost 0 bases, with 12 bases between them. The CDR3 covers 17 residues. Germline-derived CDR1 and CDR2 are SNHLY and FYNNEI. CDR3 sequence reads: CASSEAGHHYSNQPQHF. The DNA of the CDR3 is TGTGCCAGCAGTGAAGCCGGACATCACTATAGCAATCAGCCCCAGCATTTT.

V is TRBV5-1 and J is TRBJ2-2, with TRBD1 matching 8 bases. Germline V CDR1 and CDR2: SGHRS, YFSETQ. Germline trimming cut 4 bases from V and 4 bases from J; bases unmatched to any gene: 3. The CDR3 runs 14 residues. The CDR3 sequence is CASSADRVTGELFF. For the CDR3, the DNA is TGCGCCAGCAGCGCGGACAGGGTCACCGGGGAGCTGTTTTTT.

The chain has TRBV2 and TRBJ1-5; a possible D gene is TRBD1 (5 bases). The V and J ends lost 8 bases and 3 bases respectively, with 11 bases between them. Germline V gene sequence: CDR1 SNHLY, CDR2 FYNNEI. The CDR3 is 13 residues long. For the CDR3, the DNA is TGTGCCAGCGACGACAGCTACAATCAGCCCCAGCATTTT. Encoded protein: CASDDSYNQPQHF. Based on the CDR3 plus reference TRBV2 and TRBJ1-5, the full variable domain is EPEVTQTPSHQVTQMGQEVILRCVPISNHLYFYWYRQILGQKVEFLVSFYNNEISEKSEIFDDQFSVERPDGSNFTLKIRSTKLEDSAMYFCASDDSYNQPQHFGDGTRLSIL.

The chain has TRBV2 and TRBJ1-5; D perhaps matches TRBD1 (5 bases). In germline, CDR1 is SNHLY, CDR2 FYNNEI. This CDR3 is built from 15 residues. Deletions cut 7 bases from V and 3 bases from J, with 16 bases between. CDR3 sequence reads: CASTSNGGNNQPQHF. In DNA, the CDR3 is TGTGCCAGCACCTCTAACGGGGGGAACAATCAGCCCCAGCATTTT.

The chain employs TRBV27 and TRBJ1-2; no firm D call. The CDR3 covers 14 residues. Germline CDR1 reads MNHEY; CDR2 reads SMNVEV (reference sequence). Trimming took off 6 bases at V and 4 bases at J, with 15 bases between the two ends. CDR3 sequence reads: CASSPNPTTYGYTF. CDR3 DNA: TGTGCCAGCAGCCCTAACCCGACAACCTATGGCTACACCTTC.

This clone has only one observation. V and J are TRBV7-9 and TRBJ1-1; 7 bases are a match to TRBD1. Germline V gives CDR1 SEHNR, CDR2 FQNEAQ (reference sequence). This CDR3 region has 15 residues. Trimming took 8 bases from V and 0 from J; bases not matched to a gene: 9. CDR3 in amino acids: CASSAQGQMNTEAFF. The CDR3 DNA follows: TGTGCCAGCTCGGCCCAGGGACAGATGAACACTGAAGCTTTCTTT.

V usage is TRBV5-1 and J usage is TRBJ1-1, with 10 bases identical to TRBD1. With 4 bases clipped from V and 3 bases from J, the junction kept 15 bases outside the gene matches. This CDR3 is built from 18 residues. CDR1 and CDR2 from the germline V gene are SGHRS and YFSETQ. Here the CDR3 reads CASSPSRDRGGWDTEAFF. The CDR3 coding sequence is TGCGCCAGCAGCCCGTCCCGGGACAGGGGAGGATGGGACACTGAAGCTTTCTTT.

The chain links TRBV6-6 to TRBJ2-7, with a tentative D call TRBD1 (5 bases). Deletions cut 4 bases from V and 0 bases from J, with 10 bases between. Germline CDR1 reads MNHNY; CDR2 reads SVGAGI (reference sequence). The CDR3 length is 14 residues. CDR3 nucleotide sequence: TGTGCCAGCAGTTTACAGGAATCCTCCTACGAGCAGTACTTC. It yields the protein CASSLQESSYEQYF.

The chain couples TRBV19 to TRBJ1-1; D possibly corresponds to TRBD1 (5 bases). Germline CDR1 reads LNHDA; CDR2 reads SQIVND (reference sequence). The CDR3 covers 14 residues. The V gene lost 10 bases and the J gene lost 4 bases, with 19 bases spanning the gap. DNA of the CDR3: TGTGCCACCCCGGGGGAACAGGTCGCCACTGAAGCTTTCTTT. Protein: CATPGEQVATEAFF. Filled out from reference TRBV19 and TRBJ1-1, the complete variable domain reads DGGITQSPKYLFRKEGQNVTLSCEQNLNHDAMYWYRQDPGQGLRLIYYSQIVNDFQKGDIAEGYSVSREKKESFPLTVTSAQKNPTAFYLCATPGEQVATEAFFGQGTRLTVV.

V is TRBV12-5 and J is TRBJ1-2, with TRBD1 identical over 7 bases. Germline values: CDR1 LGHNT, CDR2 FRNRAP. V lost 1 base to trimming and J lost 9 bases; unmatched junction nucleotides: 2. The CDR3 is made up of 12 amino acids. The CDR3 is CASGLDRGRYTF. The CDR3 DNA sequence: TGTGCTAGTGGTTTGGACAGGGGCCGCTACACCTTC. Looking up the rest from reference TRBV12-5 and TRBJ1-2 gives the full variable domain: DARVTQTPRHKVTEMGQEVTMRCQPILGHNTVFWYRQTMMQGLELLAYFRNRAPLDDSGMPKDRFSAEMPDATLATLKIQPSEPRDSAVYFCASGLDRGRYTFGSGTRLTVV.

The CDR3 DNA reads as TGTGCCAGTAGTATTGGATTGGGGTCTTGGGGCTACACCTTC. Translation gives CASSIGLGSWGYTF. The V and J genes are TRBV19 and TRBJ1-2; D gene ambiguous. The CDR3 is made up of 14 amino acids. Germline V CDR1 and CDR2: LNHDA, SQIVND (reference sequence). Deletions cut 3 bases from V and 8 bases from J, with 16 bases between.

The V call is TRBV11-1, the J call TRBJ1-1; D unclear. Between the trimmed V and J ends, which lost 5 bases and 10 bases, there was a span of 17 bases. The CDR3 spans 13 residues. Germline CDR1 is SGHAT and CDR2 is FQDESV (reference sequence). The chain's CDR3 is CASSRVPREGAFF. The CDR3 coding sequence is TGTGCCAGCAGCCGGGTCCCGAGAGAAGGAGCTTTCTTT. The full variable domain, with the rest looked up from reference TRBV11-1 and TRBJ1-1, is EAEVAQSPRYKITEKSQAVAFWCDPISGHATLYWYRQILGQGPELLVQFQDESVVDDSQLPKDRFSAERLKGVDSTLKIQPAELGDSAMYLCASSRVPREGAFFGQGTRLTVV.

V gene TRBV11-2 combines with J gene TRBJ2-4; no definite D call. In germline, CDR1 is SGHAT, CDR2 FQNNGV. The CDR3 extends over 13 amino acids. V shed 0 bases and J shed 16 bases, with 16 bases lying between them. This chain's CDR3 is CASSLDLETYRYF. The DNA for the CDR3 is TGTGCCAGCAGCTTAGATCTAGAGACCTACCGCTACTTC.

The chain uses TRBV28 and TRBJ1-6, with TRBD1 identical over 8 bases. This CDR3 comprises 16 residues. CDR1 MDHEN and CDR2 SYDVKM come from the germline V gene. V lost 5 bases to trimming and J lost 15 bases; unmatched junction nucleotides: 18. The CDR3 DNA sequence: TGTGCCAGCAGTCCGTCAGGGACAGGCGCCCGGGGTCTCCTCCACTTT. Protein product: CASSPSGTGARGLLHF.

CDR3 loop: CASSLLAGLAPYNEQFF. In DNA, the CDR3 is TGTGCCAGCAGCCTTTTGGCCGGACTAGCTCCCTACAATGAGCAGTTCTTC. The V gene is TRBV7-2, the J gene TRBJ2-1, with 8 bases fitting TRBD2. The length of the CDR3 is 17 residues. Trimming removed 5 bases from V and 2 bases from J; junction bases left unmatched: 11. CDR1 and CDR2 (germline): SGHTA, FQGNSA.